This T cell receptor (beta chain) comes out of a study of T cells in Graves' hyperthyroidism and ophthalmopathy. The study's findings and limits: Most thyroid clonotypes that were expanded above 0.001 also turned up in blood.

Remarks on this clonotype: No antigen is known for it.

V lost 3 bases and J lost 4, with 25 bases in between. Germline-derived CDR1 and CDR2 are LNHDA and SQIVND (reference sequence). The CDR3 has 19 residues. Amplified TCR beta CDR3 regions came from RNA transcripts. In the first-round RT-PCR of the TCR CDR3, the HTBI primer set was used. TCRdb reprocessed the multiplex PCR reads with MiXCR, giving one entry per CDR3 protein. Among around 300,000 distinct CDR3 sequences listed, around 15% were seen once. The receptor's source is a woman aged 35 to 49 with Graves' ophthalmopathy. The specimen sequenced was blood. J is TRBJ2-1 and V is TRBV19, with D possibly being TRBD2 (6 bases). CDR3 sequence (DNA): TGTGCCAGTAGTATGGAATCCGGGACCCCGCGGGATCTGTACAATGAGCAGTTCTTC. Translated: CASSMESGTPRDLYNEQFF. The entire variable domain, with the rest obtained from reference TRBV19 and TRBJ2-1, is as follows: DGGITQSPKYLFRKEGQNVTLSCEQNLNHDAMYWYRQDPGQGLRLIYYSQIVNDFQKGDIAEGYSVSREKKESFPLTVTSAQKNPTAFYLCASSMESGTPRDLYNEQFFGPGTRLTVL.